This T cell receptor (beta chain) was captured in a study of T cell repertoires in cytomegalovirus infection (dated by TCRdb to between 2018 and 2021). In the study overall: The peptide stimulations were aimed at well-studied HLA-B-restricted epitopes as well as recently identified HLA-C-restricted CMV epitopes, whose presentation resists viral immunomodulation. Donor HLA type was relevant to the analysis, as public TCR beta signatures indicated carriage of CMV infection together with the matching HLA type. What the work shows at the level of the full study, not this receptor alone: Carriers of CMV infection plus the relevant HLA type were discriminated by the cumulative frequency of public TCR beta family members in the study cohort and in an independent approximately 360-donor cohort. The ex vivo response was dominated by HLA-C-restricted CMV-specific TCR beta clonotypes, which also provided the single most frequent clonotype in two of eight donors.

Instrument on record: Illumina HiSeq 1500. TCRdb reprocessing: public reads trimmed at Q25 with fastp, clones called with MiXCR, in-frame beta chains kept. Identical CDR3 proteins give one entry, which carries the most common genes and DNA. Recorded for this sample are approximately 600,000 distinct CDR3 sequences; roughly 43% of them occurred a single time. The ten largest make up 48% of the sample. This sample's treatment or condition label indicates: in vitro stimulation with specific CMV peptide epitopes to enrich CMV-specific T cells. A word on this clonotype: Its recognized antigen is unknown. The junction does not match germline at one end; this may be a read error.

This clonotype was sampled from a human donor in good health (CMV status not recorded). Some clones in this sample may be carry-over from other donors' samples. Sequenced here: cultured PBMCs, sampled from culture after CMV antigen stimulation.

The DNA reads as follows: TGTGCCGCTGGGGCAGCCCTACTGATGAACTTC. The translation is CAAGAALLMNF. The V gene is TRBV19 and the J gene is TRBJ2-7, and TRBD1 may be the D gene, going by 5 matching bases. The germline V gene (reference sequence) supplies CDR1 LNHDA and CDR2 SQIVND. CDR3 length: 11 amino acids, cysteine to phenylalanine. Only the CDR3 portion is preserved as DNA: 33 bases, with reading frame beginning at the first base.